A selection of T cell receptor beta chains follows, all from one sample in a study of T cell responses to AZD1222 COVID-19 vaccine. Method: immunoSEQ multiplex PCR; TCRdb's copy keeps in-frame clones and lacks some. The sample records almost 65,000 clones, less than 90% being singletons. The input for sequencing was peripheral blood, taken on day 0 of AZD1222 vaccination. The receptor source for this set is an adult in good health. Each CDR3 is given with its conserved first and last residue. Fields, in order: D gene, J gene, clone size, V gene, CDR3 DNA, CDR3 protein. A D gene is named only where the DNA matches it firmly. For some rows the clone size is stated as once, few or many, or as a class when expanded; others skip it.

D gene: .; J gene: TRBJ1-1; clone size: once; V gene: TRBV4-1; CDR3 DNA: TGCGCCAGCAGCTATAATGAGGGGGCTGAAGCTTTCTTT; CDR3 protein: CASSYNEGAEAFF
D gene: .; J gene: TRBJ2-7; clone size: .; V gene: TRBV7-9; CDR3 DNA: TGTGCCAGCAGCCCGAAAGGGTTCGAGCAGTACTTC; CDR3 protein: CASSPKGFEQYF
D gene: TRBD1; J gene: TRBJ1-3; clone size: .; V gene: TRBV18; CDR3 DNA: TGTGCCAGCTCACCGCCAGGGACAGTAGCTGGAAACACCATATATTTT; CDR3 protein: CASSPPGTVAGNTIYF
D gene: .; J gene: TRBJ1-5; clone size: .; V gene: TRBV5-6; CDR3 DNA: TGTGCCAGCAGCTTGGGGTGGGGTTTAACAGGGCTTAATCAGCCCCAGCATTTT; CDR3 protein: CASSLGWGLTGLNQPQHF
D gene: .; J gene: TRBJ2-3; clone size: .; V gene: TRBV5-8; CDR3 DNA: TGTGCCAGCAGCTTGGAGGGAAGCGGTACGCAGTATTTT; CDR3 protein: CASSLEGSGTQYF
D gene: .; J gene: TRBJ2-7; clone size: .; V gene: TRBV18; CDR3 DNA: TGTGCCAGCTCAGCACTCTCCGGGGCCAAGGGATGGCTCGAGCAGTACTTC; CDR3 protein: CASSALSGAKGWLEQYF
D gene: .; J gene: TRBJ1-1; clone size: .; V gene: TRBV3-1/TRBV3-2; CDR3 DNA: TGTGCCAGCAGCCAAGACAGGGGAACTGAAGCTTTCTTT; CDR3 protein: CASSQDRGTEAFF
D gene: TRBD1; J gene: TRBJ1-2; clone size: many; V gene: TRBV6-6; CDR3 DNA: TGTGCCAGCAGCCCCTCCGGGACAGGGGGAGGCTACACCTTC; CDR3 protein: CASSPSGTGGGYTF
D gene: .; J gene: TRBJ2-5; clone size: .; V gene: TRBV11-2; CDR3 DNA: TGTGCCAGCAGCTTACCTCGTAGACAAGAGACCCAGTACTTC; CDR3 protein: CASSLPRRQETQYF
D gene: .; J gene: TRBJ1-1; clone size: .; V gene: TRBV6-5; CDR3 DNA: TGTGCCAGCAGTTTGGACACCACGCCGGGGTACACTGAAGCTTTCTTT; CDR3 protein: CASSLDTTPGYTEAFF
D gene: .; J gene: TRBJ1-5; clone size: .; V gene: TRBV9; CDR3 DNA: TGTGCCAGCAGCGTAGACTCAGGGGGCAATCAGCCCCAGCATTTT; CDR3 protein: CASSVDSGGNQPQHF
D gene: .; J gene: TRBJ2-3; clone size: .; V gene: TRBV27; CDR3 DNA: TGTGCCAGCACCAAAGGGGGCACAGATACGCAGTATTTT; CDR3 protein: CASTKGGTDTQYF
D gene: TRBD1; J gene: TRBJ1-2; clone size: .; V gene: TRBV6-5; CDR3 DNA: TGTGCCAGCAGTTATTTTGGGGACAGGGGGGTGAGAGGCTACACCTTC; CDR3 protein: CASSYFGDRGVRGYTF
D gene: .; J gene: TRBJ1-6; clone size: .; V gene: TRBV11-2; CDR3 DNA: TGTGCCAGCAGCTTCCGGGGAGCCTATAATTCACCCCTCCACTTT; CDR3 protein: CASSFRGAYNSPLHF
D gene: TRBD1; J gene: TRBJ1-4; clone size: .; V gene: TRBV11-2; CDR3 DNA: TGTGCCAGCAGCTTCGGACAGGGCGCAGAAAAACTGTTTTTT; CDR3 protein: CASSFGQGAEKLFF
D gene: .; J gene: TRBJ1-5; clone size: .; V gene: TRBV6-1; CDR3 DNA: TGTGCCAGCAGTGAAATTCCGGTGTACCAGCCCCAGCATTTT; CDR3 protein: CASSEIPVYQPQHF
D gene: TRBD2; J gene: TRBJ2-3; clone size: .; V gene: TRBV7-9; CDR3 DNA: TGTGCCAGCAGCTCCCCGAGGGCTAGCGGGGCAGATACGCAGTATTTT; CDR3 protein: CASSSPRASGADTQYF
D gene: .; J gene: TRBJ2-2; clone size: .; V gene: TRBV9; CDR3 DNA: TGTGCCAGCAGGAGGTTCCCCGGGGAGCTGTTTTTT; CDR3 protein: CASRRFPGELFF
D gene: TRBD1; J gene: TRBJ1-2; clone size: few; V gene: TRBV15; CDR3 DNA: TGTGCCACCAGCGTACGGACAGGGACTGGCTACACCTTC; CDR3 protein: CATSVRTGTGYTF
D gene: .; J gene: TRBJ1-3; clone size: .; V gene: TRBV28; CDR3 DNA: TGTGCCAGCACTTCCCCAGGGTCTGGAAACACCATATATTTT; CDR3 protein: CASTSPGSGNTIYF
D gene: TRBD1; J gene: TRBJ1-6; clone size: .; V gene: TRBV18; CDR3 DNA: TGTGCCAGCTCACCAATTGGGACAGGGCCTAGAAGAACCCTCCACTTT; CDR3 protein: CASSPIGTGPRRTLHF
D gene: .; J gene: TRBJ1-6; clone size: .; V gene: TRBV27; CDR3 DNA: TGTGCCAGCAGTTTCTATTTGAATTCACCCCTCCACTTT; CDR3 protein: CASSFYLNSPLHF
D gene: .; J gene: TRBJ1-3; clone size: once; V gene: TRBV4-1; CDR3 DNA: TGCGCCAGCAGCCTCGCCACAGGGCCCAGTTCTGGAAACACCATATATTTT; CDR3 protein: CASSLATGPSSGNTIYF
D gene: TRBD1; J gene: TRBJ2-5; clone size: .; V gene: TRBV29-1; CDR3 DNA: TGCAGCGGGGTGGGACAGCAAGAGACCCAGTACTTC; CDR3 protein: CSGVGQQETQYF
D gene: .; J gene: TRBJ2-5; clone size: .; V gene: TRBV4-3; CDR3 DNA: TGCGCCAGCAGCCCCCTGGGTGGGGGGCAAGAGACCCAGTACTTC; CDR3 protein: CASSPLGGGQETQYF
D gene: .; J gene: TRBJ1-3; clone size: once; V gene: TRBV4-2; CDR3 DNA: TGTGCCAGCAGCGAGTCCCGGAGCTCTGGAAACACCATATATTTT; CDR3 protein: CASSESRSSGNTIYF
D gene: .; J gene: TRBJ1-2; clone size: .; V gene: TRBV7-2; CDR3 DNA: TGTGCCAGCAGCTGGAGAAGGGAATCTGGCTACACCTTC; CDR3 protein: CASSWRRESGYTF
D gene: TRBD1; J gene: TRBJ1-1; clone size: .; V gene: TRBV6-1; CDR3 DNA: TGTGCCAGCAGTGAAGGACAGGGGAGGTTGCCTGAAGCTTTCTTT; CDR3 protein: CASSEGQGRLPEAFF
D gene: TRBD2; J gene: TRBJ2-7; clone size: once; V gene: TRBV18; CDR3 DNA: TGTGCCAGCTCACCACGTTCGCGGGGGGCCCTTCCCTACGAGCAGTACTTC; CDR3 protein: CASSPRSRGALPYEQYF
D gene: TRBD1; J gene: TRBJ2-1; clone size: .; V gene: TRBV25-1; CDR3 DNA: TGTGCCAGCGGAAGACAGGGCGGTGACAATGAGCAGTTCTTC; CDR3 protein: CASGRQGGDNEQFF
D gene: TRBD1; J gene: TRBJ2-3; clone size: .; V gene: TRBV5-6; CDR3 DNA: TGTGCCAGCAGCCTCGGGACAGAGGGAGATACGCAGTATTTT; CDR3 protein: CASSLGTEGDTQYF
D gene: .; J gene: TRBJ2-2; clone size: .; V gene: TRBV7-9; CDR3 DNA: TGTGCCAGCAGCTTAGTCGGGGGAGTTAACACCGGGGAGCTGTTTTTT; CDR3 protein: CASSLVGGVNTGELFF
D gene: .; J gene: TRBJ2-3; clone size: .; V gene: TRBV11-3; CDR3 DNA: TGTGCCAGCAGCTTAGCACTCACAGATACGCAGTATTTT; CDR3 protein: CASSLALTDTQYF
D gene: .; J gene: TRBJ2-5; clone size: few; V gene: TRBV5-5; CDR3 DNA: TGTGCCAGCAGCTTGGCCCTTGGAACCATACAAGGGACCCAGTACTTC; CDR3 protein: CASSLALGTIQGTQYF
D gene: .; J gene: TRBJ1-2; clone size: few; V gene: TRBV28; CDR3 DNA: TGTGCCAGCTCCCGGGGGGACTATGGCTACACCTTC; CDR3 protein: CASSRGDYGYTF
D gene: .; J gene: TRBJ2-3; clone size: few; V gene: TRBV7-9; CDR3 DNA: TGTGCCAGCAGCTTAGCATCCTCGATAGATACGCAGTATTTT; CDR3 protein: CASSLASSIDTQYF
D gene: .; J gene: TRBJ1-1; clone size: .; V gene: TRBV18; CDR3 DNA: TGTGCCAGCGTACCCACCGGGGACGAAGCTTTCTTT; CDR3 protein: CASVPTGDEAFF
D gene: .; J gene: TRBJ1-6; clone size: .; V gene: TRBV7-9; CDR3 DNA: TGTGCCAGCAGCTTTACAGGGAATTCACCCCTCCACTTT; CDR3 protein: CASSFTGNSPLHF
D gene: .; J gene: TRBJ2-7; clone size: .; V gene: TRBV5-1; CDR3 DNA: TGCGCCAGCAGCTTGGAGGCGGGGCCCTACGAGCAGTACTTC; CDR3 protein: CASSLEAGPYEQYF